This note documents a single T cell receptor beta chain sequence. What it recognizes is unknown. Germline CDR1 GTSNPN, CDR2 SVGIG (reference sequence). With V trimmed by 2 bases and J by 2 bases, 3 bases remained unmatched. CDR3 length equals 14 residues. The PCR ran on 60 Vbeta and 13 Jbeta primers. The data were produced by immunoSEQ multiplex PCR, yet TCRdb's version contains in-frame clones alone and is incomplete. Of approximately 150,000 clones in the sample, 75% to 85% are singletons; the top ten hold approximately 1.5%. This sample was taken from a study of cytomegalovirus exposure and HLA in healthy donors. Findings and limits, study-wide: Researchers counted around 170 TCR beta chains as cytomegalovirus-associated. Sequencing likely caused a cluster of highly shared sequence variants. A later analysis reported that several of the most significant clusters appeared to be linked to common viral pathogens, among them Epstein-Barr virus.

Sequencing used PBMCs. The chain is built from TRBV30 and TRBJ1-5; 7 positions agree with TRBD1. This clonotype was sampled from a woman in her thirties in good health and CMV-seropositive. The CDR3 protein is CAWSLGQGNQPQHF. In DNA, the CDR3 is TGTGCCTGGAGTTTAGGACAGGGCAATCAGCCCCAGCATTTT. Using reference TRBV30 and TRBJ1-5 for the parts outside the CDR3, the full variable domain is SQTIHQWPATLVQPVGSPLSLECTVEGTSNPNLYWYRQAAGRGLQLLFYSVGIGQISSEVPQNLSASRPQDRQFILSSKKLLLSDSGFYLCAWSLGQGNQPQHFGDGTRLSIL.